The clone carrying this T cell receptor beta chain has just a few counts. Its cognate antigen is unknown. Researchers tagged individual cDNA molecules with unique molecular identifiers. Using its own MiXCR run on the 5' RACE reads, TCRdb lists one record per CDR3 protein. The sample yields approximately 60,000 distinct CDR3 sequences, under 15% seen once. This sample was included in a study of early T cells in non-severe SARS-CoV-2 infection. Study-wide context: The authors sequenced bulk RNA from unsorted whole blood, leaving chains unpaired. Study-level results: VDJdb matching skewed toward anti-spike CD8 responses, missing private and CD4 specificities.

Losses at the gene ends were 0 bases for V and 3 bases for J; bases not matched to a gene: 9. Per germline, CDR1 SGDLS and CDR2 YYNGEE. The CDR3 loop spans 16 amino acids. The rearrangement uses TRBV9 and TRBJ2-7; 7 nucleotides match TRBD2. Material for sequencing was whole blood. The sequence derives from an adult who was a healthcare worker with PCR-confirmed SARS-CoV-2 infection or an uninfected control (not recorded which). CDR3 sequence: CASSVDGIGDYYEQYF. Here the CDR3 DNA reads TGTGCCAGCAGCGTAGATGGTATAGGGGACTACTACGAGCAGTACTTC.